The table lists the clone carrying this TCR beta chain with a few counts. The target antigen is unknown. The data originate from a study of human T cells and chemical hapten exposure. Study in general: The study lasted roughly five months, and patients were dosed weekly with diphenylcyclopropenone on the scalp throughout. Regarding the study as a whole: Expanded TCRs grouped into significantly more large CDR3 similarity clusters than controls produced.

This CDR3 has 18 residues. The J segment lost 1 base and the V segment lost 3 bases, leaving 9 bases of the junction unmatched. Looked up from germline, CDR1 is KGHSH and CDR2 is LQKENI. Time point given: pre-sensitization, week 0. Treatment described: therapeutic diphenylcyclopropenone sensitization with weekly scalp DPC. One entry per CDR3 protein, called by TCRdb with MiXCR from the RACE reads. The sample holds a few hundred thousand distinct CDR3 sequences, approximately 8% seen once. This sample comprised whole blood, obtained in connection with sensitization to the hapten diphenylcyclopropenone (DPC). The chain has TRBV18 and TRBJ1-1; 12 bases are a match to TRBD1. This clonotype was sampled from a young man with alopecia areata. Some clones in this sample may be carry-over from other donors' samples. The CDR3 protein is CASSPTPGQGAANTEAFF. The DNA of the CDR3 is TGTGCCAGCTCACCTACCCCGGGACAGGGGGCGGCGAACACTGAAGCTTTCTTT.